The TCR beta chain under discussion was sequenced for a study of beta chain features in type 1 diabetes (dated by TCRdb to the late 2010s). A note on the overall study: Mean age, gender distribution, total cell number and subset yield were not different between patients and healthy donors. A total of 85 million to 140 million sorted cells were examined across all samples, and the number of cells per subset was strongly correlated with RNA yield. The study compared TCRB repertoires of sorted circulating CD4+ T cell subsets between recently diagnosed type 1 diabetes patients and matched healthy donors. Whereas all 28 donors provided naive and central memory subsets, regulatory and stem cell-like memory subsets were isolated from just 8 patients and roughly 8 healthy donors. The paper as a whole reports these results and caveats: The naive, central memory and regulatory TCRB repertoires appeared to resemble one another more closely among patients than among healthy donors. Shorter templates might be favored by PCR, yet because patient and control samples were amplified and corrected together, any such skew would affect both groups equally. Because cDNA rather than genomic DNA was sequenced, highly expressing activated cells could have been over-represented, although no difference in activation and CD3 levels was found between groups. Patients with type 1 diabetes made fewer insertions and deleted more nucleotides at VDJ recombination sites, implying thymic rearrangement abnormalities. Type 1 diabetes patients showed a moderate but significant shortening of TCRB CDR3 length in all four CD4+ subsets. Only small numbers of individuals were included in the HLA sub-analyses, which left unresolved whether HLA type had any influence on TCRB rearrangement.

Concerning this clone itself: Which antigen it targets is not known. Per-base qualities were not stored, and no clone one base away is much larger.

A single peripheral blood draw of around 120 mL on average was collected from each donor into heparinised tubes. A BD FACSAria II and a panel including CD45RO, CCR7, CD25, CD127, CD95 and CD27 were used to sort naive, central memory, regulatory and stem cell-like memory CD4+ T cells. A purity above 95% was achieved for all sorted populations. PBMCs were separated immediately by Lymphoprep density gradient centrifugation and were stained directly, without being cultured. So that batch effects would be minimized, each experiment stained and sorted samples in pairs, pairing one healthy donor with one patient. The High Capacity cDNA Reverse Transcription Kit was used to reverse transcribe all of the isolated RNA, meaning that expressed TCRB transcripts were what got sequenced. Naive, central memory and regulatory T cell samples underwent deep immunoSEQ sequencing, averaging approximately 3.5 million total reads per sample. Sorted cells were lysed in RLT buffer, and RNA was extracted using DNase-treated RNeasy Micro or Mini kits according to cell number. Each cell subset was processed on its own to prevent cross-contamination, while patient and healthy donor samples were processed together. TCRB sequences were amplified from cDNA with the immunoSEQ multiplex PCR, producing 87-bp fragments spanning the CDR3 region. Amplicons were sequenced on the Illumina HiSeq platform. On the authors' methods: PCR bias was computationally corrected using synthetic template baselines, reads within Hamming distance 2 were collapsed, and singletons that could not be merged were discarded. Reads were aligned against IMGT to assign V, D and J genes, CDR3 length and insertions or deletions at six rearrangement sites. Within each subset, clonotype counts were normalized to the number of sorted cells before true diversity and Gini coefficients were calculated with the tcR R package. The overlap coefficient, calculated on TCRB nucleotide sequences, was used to measure repertoire sharing. As a proxy for the pre-selection repertoire, out-of-frame TCRB sequences from naive cells were analyzed. TCRdb holds this immuneACCESS table with in-frame rearrangements only. Some clones are missing; in checked studies, unresolved V genes explain under half, and the rest has no known cause. The V and J calls and clone size are taken from that table; D and trimming were inferred from the DNA. Here the sample has roughly 340,000 clones; roughly 13% occur a single time. The ten top clones hold around 0.0099% of the sample.

The germline V gene (reference sequence) sets CDR1 to LNHDA and CDR2 to SQIVND. V and J lose 3 bases and 4 bases, and a span of 15 bases separates them. Spanning cysteine to phenylalanine, the CDR3 consists of 15 amino acids. CDR3 DNA only is kept here, 45 bases in frame from base 1. This chain is built from TRBV19 and TRBJ1-1, with TRBD1 as a weak D call on 6 bases. The sequence derives from a woman aged 18-29 years with type 1 diabetes. The sequenced sample was naive CD4+ T cells from blood. The sample's cell subset or site, from its label and the paper: true naive CD4+ T cells. The CDR3 sequence is CASSIPQGPVTEAFF. In nucleotide form, the sequence is TGTGCCAGTAGTATTCCCCAGGGGCCGGTCACTGAAGCTTTCTTT. With the portions outside the CDR3 filled from the reference TRBV19 and TRBJ1-1 genes, the complete variable region becomes DGGITQSPKYLFRKEGQNVTLSCEQNLNHDAMYWYRQDPGQGLRLIYYSQIVNDFQKGDIAEGYSVSREKKESFPLTVTSAQKNPTAFYLCASSIPQGPVTEAFFGQGTRLTVV.